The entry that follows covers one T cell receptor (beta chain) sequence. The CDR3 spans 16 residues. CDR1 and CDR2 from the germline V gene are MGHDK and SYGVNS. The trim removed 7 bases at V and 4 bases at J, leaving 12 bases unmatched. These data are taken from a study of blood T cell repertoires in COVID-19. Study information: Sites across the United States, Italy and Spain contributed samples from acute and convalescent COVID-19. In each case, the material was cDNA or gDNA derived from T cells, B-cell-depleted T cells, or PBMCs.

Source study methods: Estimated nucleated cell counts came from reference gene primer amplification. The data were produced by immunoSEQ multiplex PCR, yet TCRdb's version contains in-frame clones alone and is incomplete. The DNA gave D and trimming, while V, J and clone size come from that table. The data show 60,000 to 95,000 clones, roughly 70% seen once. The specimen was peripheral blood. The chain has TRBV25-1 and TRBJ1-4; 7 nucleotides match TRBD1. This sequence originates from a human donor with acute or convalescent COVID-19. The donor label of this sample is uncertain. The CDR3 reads CASTGDSARRNEKLFF. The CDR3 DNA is TGTGCCAGCACGGGGGACAGCGCCCGGCGTAATGAAAAACTGTTTTTT.